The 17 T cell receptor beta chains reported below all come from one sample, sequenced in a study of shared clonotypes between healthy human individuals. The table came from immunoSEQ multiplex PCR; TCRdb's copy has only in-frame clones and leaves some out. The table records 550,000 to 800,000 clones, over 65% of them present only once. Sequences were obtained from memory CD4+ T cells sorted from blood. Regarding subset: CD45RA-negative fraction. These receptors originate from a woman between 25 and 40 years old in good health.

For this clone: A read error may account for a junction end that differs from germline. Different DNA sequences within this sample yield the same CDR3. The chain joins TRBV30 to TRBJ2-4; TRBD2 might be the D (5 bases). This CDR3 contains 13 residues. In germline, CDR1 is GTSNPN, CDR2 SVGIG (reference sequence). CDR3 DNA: TGTGCCTGGAGCTCCCTAGCCAAAAACATTCAATACTTC. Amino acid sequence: CAWSSLAKNIQYF.

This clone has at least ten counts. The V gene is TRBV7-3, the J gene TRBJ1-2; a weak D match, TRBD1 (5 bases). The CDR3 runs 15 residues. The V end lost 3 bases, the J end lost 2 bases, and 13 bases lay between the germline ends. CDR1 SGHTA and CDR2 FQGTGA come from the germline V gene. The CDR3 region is CASSLGDPGNYGYTF. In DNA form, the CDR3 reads TGTGCCAGCAGCTTGGGGGACCCTGGAAACTATGGCTACACCTTC. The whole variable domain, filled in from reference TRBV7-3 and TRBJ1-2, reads GAGVSQTPSNKVTEKGKYVELRCDPISGHTALYWYRQSLGQGPEFLIYFQGTGAADDSGLPNDRFFAVRPEGSVSTLKIQRTERGDSAVYLCASSLGDPGNYGYTFGSGTRLTVV.

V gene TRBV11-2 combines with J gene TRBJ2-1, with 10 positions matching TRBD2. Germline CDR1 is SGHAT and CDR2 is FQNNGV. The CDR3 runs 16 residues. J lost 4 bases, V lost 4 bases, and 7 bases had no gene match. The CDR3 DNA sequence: TGTGCCAGCAGCTCTCCGACTAGCGGGCGTTACAATGAGCAGTTCTTC. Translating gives CASSSPTSGRYNEQFF.

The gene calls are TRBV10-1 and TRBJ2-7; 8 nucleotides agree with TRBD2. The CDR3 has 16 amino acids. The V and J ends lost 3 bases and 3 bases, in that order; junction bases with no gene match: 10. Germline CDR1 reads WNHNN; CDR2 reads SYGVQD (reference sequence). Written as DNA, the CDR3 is TGCGCCAGCAGTGATTCAAACAGCGGGAGATTCTACGAGCAGTACTTC. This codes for CASSDSNSGRFYEQYF.

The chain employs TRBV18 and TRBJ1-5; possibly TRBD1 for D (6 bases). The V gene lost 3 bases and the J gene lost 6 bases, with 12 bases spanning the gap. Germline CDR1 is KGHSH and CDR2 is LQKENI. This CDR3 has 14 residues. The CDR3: CASSPKQGGQPQHF. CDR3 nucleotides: TGTGCCAGCTCACCTAAACAGGGTGGTCAGCCCCAGCATTTT.

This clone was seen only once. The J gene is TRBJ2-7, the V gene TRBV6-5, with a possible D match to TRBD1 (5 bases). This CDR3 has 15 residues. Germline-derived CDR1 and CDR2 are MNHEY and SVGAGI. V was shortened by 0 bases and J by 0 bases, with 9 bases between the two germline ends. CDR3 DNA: TGTGCCAGCAGTTACTCTGGGGCACACTCCTACGAGCAGTACTTC. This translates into CASSYSGAHSYEQYF.

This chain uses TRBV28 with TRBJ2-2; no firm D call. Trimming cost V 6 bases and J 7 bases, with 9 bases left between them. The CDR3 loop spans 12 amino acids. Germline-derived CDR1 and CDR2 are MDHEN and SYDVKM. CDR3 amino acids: CASSSTVGELFF. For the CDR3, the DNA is TGTGCCAGCAGCAGTACGGTCGGGGAGCTGTTTTTT.

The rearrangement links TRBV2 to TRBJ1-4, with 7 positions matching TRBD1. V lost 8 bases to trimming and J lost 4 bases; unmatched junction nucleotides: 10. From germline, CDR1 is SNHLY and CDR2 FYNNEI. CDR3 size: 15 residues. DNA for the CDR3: TGTGCCAGCTCCCGAGAGGGGACAGTTAATGAAAAACTGTTTTTT. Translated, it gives CASSREGTVNEKLFF.

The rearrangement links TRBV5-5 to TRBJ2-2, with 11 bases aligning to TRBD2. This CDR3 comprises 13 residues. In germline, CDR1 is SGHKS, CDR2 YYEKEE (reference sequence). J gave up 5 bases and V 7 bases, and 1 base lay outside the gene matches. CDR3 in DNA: TGTGCCAGCGTAGCGGGAGGGACCGGGGAGCTGTTTTTT. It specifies CASVAGGTGELFF.

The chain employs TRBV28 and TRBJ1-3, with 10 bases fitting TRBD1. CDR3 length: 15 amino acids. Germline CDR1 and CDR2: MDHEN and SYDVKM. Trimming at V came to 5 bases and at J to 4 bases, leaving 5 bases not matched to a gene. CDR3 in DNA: TGTGCCAGCAGTCGACAGGGGGCGCGCGGAAACACCATATATTTT. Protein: CASSRQGARGNTIYF.

The CDR3, as DNA: TGTGCCAGCAGTTTCCGGACAGGGCCCAATCAGCCCCAGCATTTT. Amino acid sequence: CASSFRTGPNQPQHF. The rearrangement joins TRBV27 to TRBJ1-5; 8 positions agree with TRBD1. Germline CDR1 is MNHEY and CDR2 is SMNVEV (reference sequence). J was trimmed by 3 bases and V by 3 bases; bases with no gene match: 4. The CDR3 is 15 amino acids.

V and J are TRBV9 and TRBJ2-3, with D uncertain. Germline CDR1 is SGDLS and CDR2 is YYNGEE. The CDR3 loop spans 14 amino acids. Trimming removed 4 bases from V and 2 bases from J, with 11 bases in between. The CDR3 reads CASSIRAVTDTQYF. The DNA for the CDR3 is TGTGCCAGCAGCATCCGGGCGGTCACAGATACGCAGTATTTT.

For the CDR3, the DNA is TGTGCCAGCAGCCAAGACCTAACTAGCGGTGGGACAGATACGCAGTATTTT. The encoded protein is CASSQDLTSGGTDTQYF. This chain links TRBV5-8 with TRBJ2-3; 8 bases are a match to TRBD2. The ends lost 4 bases at V and 3 bases at J; junction bases unmatched: 13. CDR3 length: 17 residues. Germline V lookup: CDR1 SGHTS, CDR2 YDEGEE.

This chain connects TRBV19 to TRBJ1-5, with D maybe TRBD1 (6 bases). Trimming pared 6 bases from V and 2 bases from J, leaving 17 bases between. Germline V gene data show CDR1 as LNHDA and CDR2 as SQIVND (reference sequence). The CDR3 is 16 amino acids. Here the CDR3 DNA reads TGTGCCAGTAGCAGAGGGGGAGGGTTAGGCAATCAGCCCCAGCATTTT. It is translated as CASSRGGGLGNQPQHF.

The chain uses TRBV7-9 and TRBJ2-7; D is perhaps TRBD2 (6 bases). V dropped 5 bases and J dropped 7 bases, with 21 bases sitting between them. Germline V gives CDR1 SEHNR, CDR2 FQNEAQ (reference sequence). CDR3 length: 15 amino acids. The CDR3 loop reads CASSGSGLASEEQYF. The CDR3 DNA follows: TGTGCCAGCAGCGGCAGCGGGCTAGCGTCTGAAGAGCAGTACTTC.

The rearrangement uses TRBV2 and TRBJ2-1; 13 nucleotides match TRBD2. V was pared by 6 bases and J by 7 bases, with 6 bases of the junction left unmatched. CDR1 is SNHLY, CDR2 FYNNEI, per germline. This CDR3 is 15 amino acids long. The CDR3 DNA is TGTGCCAGCAGAGCTAGGACTAGCGGGAGTAATGAGCAGTTCTTC. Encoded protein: CASRARTSGSNEQFF. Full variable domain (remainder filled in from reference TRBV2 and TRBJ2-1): EPEVTQTPSHQVTQMGQEVILRCVPISNHLYFYWYRQILGQKVEFLVSFYNNEISEKSEIFDDQFSVERPDGSNFTLKIRSTKLEDSAMYFCASRARTSGSNEQFFGPGTRLTVL.

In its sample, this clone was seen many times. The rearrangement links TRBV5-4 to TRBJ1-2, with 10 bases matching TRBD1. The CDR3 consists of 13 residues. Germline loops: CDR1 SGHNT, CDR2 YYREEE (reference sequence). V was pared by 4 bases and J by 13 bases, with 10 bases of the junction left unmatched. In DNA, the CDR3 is TGTGCCAGCAGCCCGCGGGACAGGGGAGCCGCCACCTTC. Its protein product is CASSPRDRGAATF.